This T cell receptor (beta chain) was captured by sequencing in a study of blood T cell repertoires in COVID-19. Whole-study context: Sample material is recorded as cDNA or gDNA derived from T cells, B-cell-depleted T cells, or PBMCs.

Repertoires were generated with immunoSEQ multiplex PCR, while TCRdb's copy carries only in-frame clones and drops some. The sample includes fewer than 60,000 clones, 81% of them seen just once. During active infection, Seattle patients enrolled and were then monitored through disease. The J segment lost 6 bases and the V segment lost 6 bases, leaving 6 bases of the junction unmatched. In germline, CDR1 is KGHSH, CDR2 LQKENI. The CDR3 runs 15 residues. This receptor was taken from a woman at least 80 years old with COVID-19, enrolled during active disease. The gene calls are TRBV18 and TRBJ2-1; TRBD2 matches at 12 bases. Sequencing was done on a sample of peripheral blood. CDR3 residues: CASSPGLAGSNEQFF. CDR3 in DNA: TGTGCCAGCTCTCCAGGACTAGCGGGATCCAATGAGCAGTTCTTC.